This T cell receptor beta chain is from a study of cytomegalovirus exposure and HLA in healthy donors. Broader study findings: Earlier findings revealed that most TCR beta V segments proved productive either about 90% or about 30% of the time. Several top significant clusters appeared, in a later analysis, to be linked to common viral pathogens. In a later analysis, DRB1 alleles had the most associated TCRs; HLA-C alleles the fewest.

In regard to this clone: Its cognate antigen is unknown.

Germline-derived CDR1 and CDR2 are SGDLS and YYNGEE. The CDR3 runs to 15 residues. Losses at the gene ends were 4 bases for V and 3 bases for J; bases not matched to a gene: 4. PCR employed 60 Vbeta and 13 Jbeta primers. TCRdb's table, derived via immunoSEQ multiplex PCR, lists solely in-frame clones and lacks some. The sample has roughly 99,000 clones, 81% seen once. It was healthy bone marrow donors who served as donors. Sequences were obtained from PBMCs. V usage is TRBV9 and J usage is TRBJ2-5; TRBD2 matches 12 bases. The receptor was isolated from a man aged 25 to 45 in good health and CMV-seronegative. The CDR3 sequence is CASSLWTSGEETQYF. The CDR3 region has the DNA TGTGCCAGCAGCTTATGGACTAGCGGGGAAGAGACCCAGTACTTC.